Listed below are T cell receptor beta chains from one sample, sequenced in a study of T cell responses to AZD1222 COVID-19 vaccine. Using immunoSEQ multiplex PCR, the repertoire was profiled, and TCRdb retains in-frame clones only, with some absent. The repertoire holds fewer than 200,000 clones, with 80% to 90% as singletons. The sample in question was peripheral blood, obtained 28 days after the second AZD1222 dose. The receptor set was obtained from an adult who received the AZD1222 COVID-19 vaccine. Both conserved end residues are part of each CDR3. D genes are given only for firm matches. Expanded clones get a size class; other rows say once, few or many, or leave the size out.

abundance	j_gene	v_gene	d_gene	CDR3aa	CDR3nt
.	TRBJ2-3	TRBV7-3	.	CASSLRPGADTQYF	TGTGCCAGCAGCTTAAGGCCAGGAGCAGATACGCAGTATTTT
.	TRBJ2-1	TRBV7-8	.	CASSLTGDEQFF	TGTGCCAGCAGCCTTACCGGGGACGAGCAGTTCTTC
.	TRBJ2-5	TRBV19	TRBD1	CASSPGQGKTQYF	TGTGCCAGTAGCCCGGGACAGGGGAAGACCCAGTACTTC
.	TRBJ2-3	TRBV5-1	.	CASSPPSTGDMTDTQYF	TGCGCCAGCAGCCCTCCTTCGACAGGAGACATGACAGATACGCAGTATTTT
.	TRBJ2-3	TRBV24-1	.	CATSDYSDTQYF	TGTGCCACCAGTGACTACTCAGATACGCAGTATTTT
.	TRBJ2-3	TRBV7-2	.	CAGRERGTDTQYF	TGTGCCGGACGGGAGCGGGGCACAGATACGCAGTATTTT
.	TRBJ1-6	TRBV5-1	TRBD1	CASSWGDRGGSPLHF	TGCGCCAGCAGCTGGGGGGACAGGGGTGGATCACCCCTCCACTTT
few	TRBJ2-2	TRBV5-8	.	CASSFGQYTGELFF	TGTGCCAGCAGCTTTGGGCAGTACACCGGGGAGCTGTTTTTT
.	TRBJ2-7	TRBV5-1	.	CASSPGHVNSFYEQYF	TGCGCCAGCAGCCCGGGACACGTCAATTCCTTCTACGAGCAGTACTTC
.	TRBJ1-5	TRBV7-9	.	CASSLGTGNQPQHF	TGTGCCAGCAGCTTAGGGACAGGCAATCAGCCCCAGCATTTT
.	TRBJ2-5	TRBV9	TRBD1	CASSVEDRGFQETQYF	TGTGCCAGCAGCGTAGAAGACAGGGGATTTCAAGAGACCCAGTACTTC
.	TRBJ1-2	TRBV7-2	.	CASSPYRVPNYGYTF	TGTGCCAGCAGCCCCTACAGGGTACCCAACTATGGCTACACCTTC
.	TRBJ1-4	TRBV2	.	CASNGQKLFF	TGTGCCAGCAACGGGCAAAAACTGTTTTTT
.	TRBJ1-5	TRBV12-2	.	CASRLIEGLGAPGNQPQHF	TGTGCAAGTCGCTTAATAGAAGGACTGGGGGCCCCGGGAAATCAGCCCCAGCATTTT
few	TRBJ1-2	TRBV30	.	CAWRAQGINGYTF	TGTGCCTGGAGAGCACAGGGTATCAATGGCTACACCTTC
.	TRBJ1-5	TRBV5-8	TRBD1	CASSYRTGNQPQHF	TGTGCCAGCAGTTATCGGACAGGGAATCAGCCCCAGCATTTT
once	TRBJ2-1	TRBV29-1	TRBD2	CSVEARLAGGNEQFF	TGCAGCGTTGAAGCTCGACTAGCGGGGGGGAATGAGCAGTTCTTC
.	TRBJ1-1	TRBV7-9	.	CASSLESNTEAFF	TGTGCCAGCAGCTTAGAGTCCAACACTGAAGCTTTCTTT
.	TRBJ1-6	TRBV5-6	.	CASSLPGEDNSPLHF	TGTGCCAGCAGCTTGCCCGGGGAAGATAATTCACCCCTCCACTTT
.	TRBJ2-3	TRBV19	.	CASRPGASTDTQYF	TGTGCCAGTCGGCCCGGAGCAAGCACAGATACGCAGTATTTT
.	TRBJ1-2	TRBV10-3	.	CAISVSRKEDGYTF	TGTGCCATCAGTGTTTCCAGGAAGGAGGATGGCTACACCTTC
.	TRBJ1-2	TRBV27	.	CASSLDRYYGYTF	TGTGCCAGCAGTTTGGACAGATACTATGGCTACACCTTC
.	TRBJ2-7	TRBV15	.	CATSRDVGLARSYEQYF	TGTGCCACCAGCAGAGATGTCGGGCTAGCAAGGTCCTACGAGCAGTACTTC
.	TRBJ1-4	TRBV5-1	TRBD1	CASSPGQRGNEKLFF	TGCGCCAGCAGTCCGGGACAGCGAGGGAATGAAAAACTGTTTTTT
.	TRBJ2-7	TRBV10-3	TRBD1	CAISEAWTGYEQYF	TGTGCCATCAGTGAGGCCTGGACAGGCTACGAGCAGTACTTC
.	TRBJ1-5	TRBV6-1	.	CASSEIGTQPQHF	TGTGCCAGCAGTGAAATAGGTACTCAGCCCCAGCATTTT
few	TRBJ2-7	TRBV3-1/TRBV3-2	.	CASSQDAGHEQYF	TGTGCCAGCAGCCAAGATGCAGGCCACGAGCAGTACTTC
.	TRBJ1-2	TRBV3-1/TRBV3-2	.	CASSHFLAGYTF	TGTGCCAGCAGCCATTTCTTGGCTGGCTACACCTTC
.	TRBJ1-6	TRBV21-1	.	CASSKASEINSPLHF	TGTGCCAGCAGCAAGGCGTCGGAAATTAATTCACCCCTCCACTTT
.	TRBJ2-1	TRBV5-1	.	CASSLDLRDKLFF	TGCGCCAGCAGCTTGGATTTGCGGGACAAGCTGTTCTTC
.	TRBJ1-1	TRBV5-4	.	CASSLAWTATEAFF	TGTGCCAGCAGCTTGGCCTGGACAGCCACTGAAGCTTTCTTT
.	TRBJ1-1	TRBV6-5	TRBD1	CASSYGTGGAGAFF	TGTGCCAGCAGTTACGGGACAGGGGGCGCTGGGGCTTTCTTT
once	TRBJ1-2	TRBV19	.	CASSATGFGGYTF	TGTGCCAGTAGTGCAACAGGATTCGGTGGCTACACCTTC
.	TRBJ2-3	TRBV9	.	CASSVAGGPLSDTQYF	TGTGCCAGCAGCGTAGCTGGCGGACCACTCTCAGATACGCAGTATTTT
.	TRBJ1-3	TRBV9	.	CASSPSPGGSSGNTIYF	TGTGCCAGCAGCCCTTCCCCGGGGGGCAGCTCTGGAAACACCATATATTTT
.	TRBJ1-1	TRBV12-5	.	CASGLVRGPTEAFF	TGTGCTAGTGGTTTGGTTAGGGGTCCCACTGAAGCTTTCTTT
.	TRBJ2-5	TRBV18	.	CASSPTGTQETQYF	TGTGCCAGCTCACCGACCGGGACCCAAGAGACCCAGTACTTC
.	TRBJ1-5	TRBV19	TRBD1	CASSMGDRERQPQHF	TGTGCCAGTAGTATGGGGGACAGGGAGCGTCAGCCCCAGCATTTT
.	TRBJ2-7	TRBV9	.	CASSALGVKSYEQYF	TGTGCCAGCAGCGCCCTAGGGGTCAAGTCCTACGAGCAGTACTTC
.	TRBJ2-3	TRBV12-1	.	CASSTETSGGAALGTDTQYF	TGTGCCAGCAGCACCGAGACTAGCGGGGGGGCCGCTCTCGGTACAGATACGCAGTATTTT
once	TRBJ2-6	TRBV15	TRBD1	CATSRDRSGANVLTF	TGTGCCACCAGCAGGGACAGGTCTGGGGCCAACGTCCTGACTTTC
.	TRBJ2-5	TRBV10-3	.	CAIGPGRVQETQYF	TGTGCCATCGGCCCGGGACGGGTTCAAGAGACCCAGTACTTC
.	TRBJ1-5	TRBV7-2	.	CASSHPTANQPQHF	TGTGCCAGCAGCCACCCGACAGCTAATCAGCCCCAGCATTTT
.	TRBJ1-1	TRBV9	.	CASSAGLTPTEAFF	TGTGCCAGCAGCGCCGGGCTCACACCCACAGAAGCTTTCTTT
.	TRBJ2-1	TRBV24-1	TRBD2	CATRGGGDYNEQFF	TGTGCCACCAGGGGCGGGGGGGACTACAATGAGCAGTTCTTC
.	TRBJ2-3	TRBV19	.	CASSILGGTDTQYF	TGTGCCAGTAGTATTTTGGGGGGCACAGATACGCAGTATTTT
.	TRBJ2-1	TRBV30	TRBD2	CAWTHRVTSGNEQFF	TGTGCCTGGACTCACCGAGTGACTAGCGGTAATGAGCAGTTCTTC
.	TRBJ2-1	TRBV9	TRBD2	CASSVAGGSSYNEQFF	TGTGCCAGCAGCGTAGCGGGAGGGAGCTCCTACAATGAGCAGTTCTTC
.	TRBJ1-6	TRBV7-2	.	CASSVYRDSPLHF	TGTGCCAGCAGCGTCTACAGGGATTCACCCCTCCACTTT
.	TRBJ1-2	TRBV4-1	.	CASSQGDGANYGYTF	TGCGCCAGCAGCCAAGGGGACGGAGCTAACTATGGCTACACCTTC
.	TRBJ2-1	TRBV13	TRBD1	CASSLKRGQGVRDEQFF	TGTGCCAGCAGCTTAAAAAGGGGACAGGGGGTACGGGATGAGCAGTTCTTC
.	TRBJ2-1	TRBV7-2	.	CASSSDSSYNEQFF	TGTGCCAGCAGCTCGGACAGTTCCTACAATGAGCAGTTCTTC
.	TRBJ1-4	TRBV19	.	CASSEGLIRLFF	TGTGCCAGTAGCGAGGGACTCATAAGACTGTTTTTT
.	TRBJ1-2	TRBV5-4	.	CASSMGGDGYTF	TGTGCCAGCAGCATGGGAGGCGACGGCTACACCTTC
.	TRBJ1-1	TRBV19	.	CASSFTMNTEAFF	TGTGCCAGTAGTTTTACTATGAACACTGAAGCTTTCTTT
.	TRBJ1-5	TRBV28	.	CASSLGGPAQHF	TGTGCCAGCAGTTTGGGGGGACCGGCCCAGCATTTT
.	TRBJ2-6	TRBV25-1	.	CASSDLTGANVLTF	TGTGCCAGCAGTGACCTTACTGGGGCCAACGTCCTGACTTTC
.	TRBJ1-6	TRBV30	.	CAWGRQGRSYNSPLHF	TGTGCCTGGGGGCGTCAGGGTCGGTCCTATAATTCACCCCTCCACTTT
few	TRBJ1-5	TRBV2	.	CASSEGRTSNQPQHF	TGTGCCAGCAGTGAAGGGAGAACTAGCAATCAGCCCCAGCATTTT